The rows below give T cell receptor beta chains drawn from one sample of a study of tumor-infiltrating lymphocytes in oesophageal squamous cell carcinoma. One entry per CDR3 protein results from TCRdb running MiXCR on the PCR reads. The sample lists around 12,000 distinct CDR3 sequences; less than 55% were seen once. Input material: esophageal tumor tissue. These receptors were obtained from a female donor with esophageal squamous cell carcinoma. CDR3s include the opening cysteine and the closing phenylalanine or tryptophan. The order of the fields is CDR3 DNA, CDR3 protein, clone size, V gene, J gene, D gene. D genes are given only for firm matches. Some rows mark clone size as missing; the rest say once, few, many or name a class of expanded clone.

TGTGCCAGCAGCTGGGGACAGGGCTCCAGCGAGCAGTACTTC	CASSWGQGSSEQYF	NA	TRBV5-6	TRBJ2-7	TRBD1
TGTGCCAGCAGCGTGGGACTAGTTAATGAGCAGTTCTTC	CASSVGLVNEQFF	NA	TRBV7-9	TRBJ2-1	TRBD2
TGTGCCAGCAGCTTAGTGGGGGACCGGGGGTCACCCCTCCACTTT	CASSLVGDRGSPLHF	NA	TRBV7-9	TRBJ1-6	NA
TGTGCCAGCAGCAACCCGGGACAGGCCACCTACGAGCAGTACTTC	CASSNPGQATYEQYF	few	TRBV7-9	TRBJ2-7	TRBD1
TGTGCCAGCAGCCCCCCGGCCAACACCATATATTTT	CASSPPANTIYF	medium-sized	TRBV7-2	TRBJ1-3	NA
TGTGCCAGCAGCTTAGACGGGGGGGCTAATTATGGCTACACCTTC	CASSLDGGANYGYTF	NA	TRBV7-2	TRBJ1-2	NA
TGTGCCAGCAAAAGCGTAGACACCGGACTGGGGGAGCAGTACTTC	CASKSVDTGLGEQYF	NA	TRBV6-8	TRBJ2-7	NA
TGTGCCAGCAGCTTAACCGGCGCGGGAGCGGGCTATGAGCAGTACTTC	CASSLTGAGAGYEQYF	NA	TRBV7-2	TRBJ2-5	TRBD2
TGTGCCAGCAGCGAACCCCAAAGCATATACCCAGGGGGCCACTACGAGCAGTACTTC	CASSEPQSIYPGGHYEQYF	once	TRBV9	TRBJ2-7	TRBD1
TGTGCCAGCAGCTTGCCCAGGGGGCTCGAGCAGTACTTC	CASSLPRGLEQYF	NA	TRBV5-6	TRBJ2-7	TRBD1
TGTGCCAGCAGTTTATCCGGGAACATGAACACTGAAGCTTTCTTT	CASSLSGNMNTEAFF	medium-sized	TRBV28	TRBJ1-1	NA
TGTGCCAGCAACGTAGGACTGAATAATTCACCCCTCCACTTT	CASNVGLNNSPLHF	NA	TRBV6-2/TRBV6-3	TRBJ1-6	NA
TGTGCCAGCAGTTACACCGGGACAGGGAGCAATGAGCAGTTCTTC	CASSYTGTGSNEQFF	few	TRBV6-1	TRBJ2-1	TRBD1
TGTGCCAGCAATCCTTGGGGGCTAGCGGAGACCCAGTACTTC	CASNPWGLAETQYF	NA	TRBV7-8	TRBJ2-5	NA
TGTGCCAGCACCCTTGAGACAGACGCCTACGAGCAGTACTTC	CASTLETDAYEQYF	NA	TRBV28	TRBJ2-7	NA
TGTGCCAGCAGCTTAGCACACCCTCGGGACAGGAGAAACAATGAGCAGTTCTTC	CASSLAHPRDRRNNEQFF	NA	TRBV7-8	TRBJ2-1	TRBD1
TGTGCCAGCAGCTTAACAATCTGGCAGTTCTTC	CASSLTIWQFF	few	TRBV7-3	TRBJ2-1	NA
TGTGCCAGCAGTCTGGATAGGAATGAGCAGTTCTTC	CASSLDRNEQFF	NA	TRBV6-1	TRBJ2-1	NA
NA	CISVPEALTGAEAFF	NA	TRBV7-5	TRBJ1-1	NA
TGTGCCAGCAGCTTAGAATTCAGGGTGGAGGAAAAACTGTTTTTT	CASSLEFRVEEKLFF	NA	TRBV7-2	TRBJ1-4	NA
TGTGCCAGCAGGTATACCGGGAGATTCTATGGCTACACCTTC	CASRYTGRFYGYTF	medium-sized	TRBV7-2	TRBJ1-2	NA
TGTGCCAGCAGTGAAACAGGGCTGGAAGCTTTCTTT	CASSETGLEAFF	many	TRBV2	TRBJ1-1	NA
TGTGCCAGCAGCACTAGGGGGGGCCCCACAGATACGCAGTATTTT	CASSTRGGPTDTQYF	NA	TRBV7-3	TRBJ2-3	NA
TGTGCCAGCAGCTTGTACAGACAAGAGACCCAGTACTTC	CASSLYRQETQYF	NA	TRBV7-3	TRBJ2-5	NA
TGCGCCAGCAGTGAGGGCTGTGCGAACACCGGGGAGCTGTTTTTT	CASSEGCANTGELFF	NA	TRBV10-2	TRBJ2-2	NA
TGTGCTAGCAGCTTCGGGGGCCTCAGGGAGACCCAGTACTTC	CASSFGGLRETQYF	NA	TRBV7-7	TRBJ2-5	NA
TGTGCCAGCAGCTTCGGCCGCGAAGAGACCCAGTACTTC	CASSFGREETQYF	NA	TRBV7-3	TRBJ2-5	NA
TGTGCCAGCAGCCCCCAGGAGGCCAACGTCCTGACTTTC	CASSPQEANVLTF	few	TRBV7-9	TRBJ2-6	NA
TGTGCCAGCAGTAAGCTAGCGGGAGGGCACAATGAGCAGTTCTTC	CASSKLAGGHNEQFF	many	TRBV27	TRBJ2-1	TRBD2
TGTGCCAGCAGCTGGACCGGGACTAGCGGGAGAGGTGGGACAGATACGCAGTATTTT	CASSWTGTSGRGGTDTQYF	NA	TRBV7-2	TRBJ2-3	TRBD2
TGTGCCAGCAGCTTAGGACCCAATCAGCCCCAGCATTTT	CASSLGPNQPQHF	many	TRBV7-3	TRBJ1-5	NA
TGTGCCAGCAGCCAGGGAGGGGGAAAAGAGACCCAGTACTTC	CASSQGGGKETQYF	NA	TRBV7-3	TRBJ2-5	NA
TGTGCCAGCAGTTTGTTACAGGGAGACACCGGGGAGCTGTTTTTT	CASSLLQGDTGELFF	medium-sized	TRBV12-3/TRBV12-4	TRBJ2-2	NA
TGTGCCAGCAGGCGCGACTATGGCTACACCTTC	CASRRDYGYTF	NA	TRBV11-1	TRBJ1-2	NA
TGTGCCAGCAGCCTCGGGACTAAAGAGACCCAGTACTTC	CASSLGTKETQYF	NA	TRBV11-3	TRBJ2-5	TRBD2
TGTGCCAGCAGCCAAGCGGGAGGGCCGGGGTATGAGCAGTTCTTC	CASSQAGGPGYEQFF	NA	TRBV7-3	TRBJ2-1	TRBD2
TGTGCCAGCAGCTTAAGGGGGGGGGCCGCGGAGACCCAGTACTTC	CASSLRGGAAETQYF	NA	TRBV7-3	TRBJ2-5	NA
TGCGCCAGCAGTGAGATAGCGACGGACAATGAGCAGTACTTC	CASSEIATDNEQYF	many	TRBV10-1	TRBJ2-7	NA
TGTGCCAGCTCACTGCATTCTCGGACAGGGGATATTGGCACAGATACGCAGTATTTT	CASSLHSRTGDIGTDTQYF	few	TRBV18	TRBJ2-3	TRBD1
TGTGCCAGCATCGGGGGAGGGCGCTACGAGCAGTACTTC	CASIGGGRYEQYF	few	TRBV28	TRBJ2-7	TRBD2
TGTGCCAGCAGCTTAGGTTCGAGGGGTAGGGACACTGAAGCTTTCTTT	CASSLGSRGRDTEAFF	few	TRBV7-8	TRBJ1-1	NA
TGTGCCAGCAGCTTAGGGGGGTACTACAATGAGCAGTTCTTC	CASSLGGYYNEQFF	NA	TRBV7-3	TRBJ2-1	NA
TGTGCCAGCAGCTTCCTACTAGCGGGAGGTAGGGGTGAGCAGTTCTTC	CASSFLLAGGRGEQFF	few	TRBV5-4	TRBJ2-1	TRBD2
TGTGCCAGCAGCTTAGGGGGCTTGGTCAACAATGAGCAGTTCTTC	CASSLGGLVNNEQFF	NA	TRBV7-6	TRBJ2-1	NA
TGTGCCAGCAGCTTGGGACAGGGTTCCTACAATGAGCAGTTCTTC	CASSLGQGSYNEQFF	NA	TRBV7-2	TRBJ2-1	TRBD1
TGCGCCAGCGCGAGAACCACTACAGGGTACAAGGAGCAGTTCTTC	CASARTTTGYKEQFF	NA	TRBV10-1	TRBJ2-1	NA
TGTGCCAGCAGCCGTCAGCGGAACGAGCAGTACTTC	CASSRQRNEQYF	once	TRBV7-2	TRBJ2-7	NA
TGTGCCAGCAGTCGCCGGGCGGGACGAAGCGGCAATGAGCAGTTCTTC	CASSRRAGRSGNEQFF	many	TRBV6-1	TRBJ2-1	NA
TGTGCCAGCAGCCGTAGGACTGAAGCTTTCTTT	CASSRRTEAFF	large	TRBV12-3/TRBV12-4	TRBJ1-1	NA
TGTGCCAGCAGTTTAAAGGGAGGATACAATGAGCAGTTCTTC	CASSLKGGYNEQFF	few	TRBV27	TRBJ2-1	NA
TGTGCCAGCAGCTTGGGGGTTGGGCAGTACTTC	CASSLGVGQYF	NA	TRBV7-2	TRBJ2-7	NA
TGTGCCAGCAGCCGGGGGACTAGCGGGAGAGTAGATGAGCAGTTCTTC	CASSRGTSGRVDEQFF	large	TRBV7-2	TRBJ2-1	TRBD2
TGTGCCAGCCTAAGCGACAGGGGGGCCGAGCAGTACTTC	CASLSDRGAEQYF	many	TRBV2	TRBJ2-7	TRBD1
TGTGCCAGCAGTCCGACAGGGAGGAATCAGCCCCAGCATTTT	CASSPTGRNQPQHF	NA	TRBV28	TRBJ1-5	TRBD1